This TCR beta chain emerged from a study of technical replicates of blood from a handful of donors. Measured with immunoSEQ multiplex PCR; TCRdb has only the in-frame clones, and not every one. The data show 65,000 to 95,000 clones, about 93% seen once. The germline gives CDR1 LNHDA, CDR2 SQIVND (reference sequence). The length of the CDR3 is 13 residues. V lost 7 bases, J lost 5 bases, and 14 bases lay in between. This clonotype was sampled from a human donor in good health. The chain recombines TRBV19 with TRBJ1-1; D might be TRBD1 (5 bases). Sequenced input: T cells isolated from PBMCs. DNA of the CDR3: TGTGCCAGTATGTCCAGGGCTCGAACTGAAGCTTTCTTT. Amino acids: CASMSRARTEAFF. The full variable domain, completed using reference TRBV19 and TRBJ1-1, is DGGITQSPKYLFRKEGQNVTLSCEQNLNHDAMYWYRQDPGQGLRLIYYSQIVNDFQKGDIAEGYSVSREKKESFPLTVTSAQKNPTAFYLCASMSRARTEAFFGQGTRLTVV.